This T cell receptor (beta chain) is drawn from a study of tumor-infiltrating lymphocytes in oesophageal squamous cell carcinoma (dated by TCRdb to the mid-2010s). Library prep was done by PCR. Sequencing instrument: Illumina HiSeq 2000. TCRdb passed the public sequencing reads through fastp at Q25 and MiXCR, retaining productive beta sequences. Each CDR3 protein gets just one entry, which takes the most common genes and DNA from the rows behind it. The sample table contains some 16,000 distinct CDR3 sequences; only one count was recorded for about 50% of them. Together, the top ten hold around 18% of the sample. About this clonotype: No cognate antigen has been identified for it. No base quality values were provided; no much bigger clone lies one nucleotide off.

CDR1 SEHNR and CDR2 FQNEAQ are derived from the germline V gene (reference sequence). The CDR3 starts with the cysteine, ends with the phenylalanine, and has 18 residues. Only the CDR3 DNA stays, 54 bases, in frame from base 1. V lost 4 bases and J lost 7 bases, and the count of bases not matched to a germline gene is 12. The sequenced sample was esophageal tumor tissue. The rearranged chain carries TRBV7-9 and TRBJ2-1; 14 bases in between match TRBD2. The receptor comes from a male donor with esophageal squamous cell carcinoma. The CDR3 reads CASSSSGLGTSGRNEQFF. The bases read TGTGCCAGCAGCTCTAGCGGCCTCGGGACTAGCGGGAGAAATGAGCAGTTCTTC.